This T cell receptor (beta chain) was recorded in a study of identifying expanded T cells in peripheral blood. No infections or other immune events were documented during collection. Notes on the study in general: Around 1.2 clones differed between technical replicates, versus approximately 17 and 20 over time. Clone count variance between roughly two-week samples rose with total template count.

On this clone itself: What it binds is not known.

TCRdb's copy holds only in-frame clones and misses some; the assay was immunoSEQ multiplex PCR. The data hold about 90,000 clones, with approximately 86% observed a single time. This clonotype was obtained from a person between 18 and 75 years old in good health. The sample was blood.

The CDR3 loop reads CASSLVSGAQETQYF. The CDR3 nucleotides are TGTGCCAGCAGCTTAGTTAGCGGGGCACAAGAGACCCAGTACTTC. The J gene is TRBJ2-5, the V gene TRBV11-3; 8 nucleotides match TRBD2. The CDR3 covers 15 residues. CDR1 and CDR2 from the germline V gene are SGHNT and YENEEA. V was clipped by 1 base and J by 2 bases; unmatched bases: 3.